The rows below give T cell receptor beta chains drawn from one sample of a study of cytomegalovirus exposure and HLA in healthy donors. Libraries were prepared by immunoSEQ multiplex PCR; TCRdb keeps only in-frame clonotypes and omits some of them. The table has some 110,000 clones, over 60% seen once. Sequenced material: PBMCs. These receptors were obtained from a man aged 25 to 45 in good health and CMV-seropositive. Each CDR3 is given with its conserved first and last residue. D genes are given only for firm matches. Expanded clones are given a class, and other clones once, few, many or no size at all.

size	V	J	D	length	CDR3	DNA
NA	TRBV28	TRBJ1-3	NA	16	CASSLSVTISGNTIYF	TGTGCCAGCAGTTTATCTGTCACAATCTCTGGAAACACCATATATTTT
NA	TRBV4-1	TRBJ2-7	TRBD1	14	CASSQVQGAWEQYF	TGCGCCAGCAGCCAAGTTCAGGGGGCTTGGGAGCAGTACTTC
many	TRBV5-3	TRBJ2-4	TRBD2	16	CARSLLAGGPLNIQYF	TGTGCCAGAAGCTTACTAGCGGGGGGGCCGTTGAACATTCAGTACTTC
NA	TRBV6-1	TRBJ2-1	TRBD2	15	CASSGLAGGYNEQFF	TGTGCCAGCAGTGGACTAGCGGGGGGCTACAATGAGCAGTTCTTC
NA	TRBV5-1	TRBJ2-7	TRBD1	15	CASSTTGTGGDEQYF	TGCGCCAGCAGCACCACCGGGACAGGGGGCGACGAGCAGTACTTC
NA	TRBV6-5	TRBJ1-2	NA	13	CASSYGAVDGYTF	TGTGCCAGCAGTTACGGGGCGGTGGACGGCTACACCTTC
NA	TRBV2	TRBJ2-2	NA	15	CASSAQGANTGELFF	TGTGCCAGCAGTGCTCAAGGGGCGAACACCGGGGAGCTGTTTTTT
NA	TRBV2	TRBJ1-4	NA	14	CASTGQYGNEKLFF	TGTGCCAGCACCGGACAGTATGGTAATGAAAAACTGTTTTTT
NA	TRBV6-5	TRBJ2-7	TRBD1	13	CASSNQGAGEQYF	TGTGCCAGCAGCAACCAGGGGGCTGGAGAGCAGTACTTC
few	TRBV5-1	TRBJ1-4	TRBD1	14	CASSGGQGAEKLFF	TGCGCCAGCAGCGGTGGACAGGGGGCTGAAAAACTGTTTTTT
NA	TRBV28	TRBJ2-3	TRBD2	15	CASRNTGGAADTQYF	TGTGCCAGCAGGAACACCGGGGGGGCAGCCGATACGCAGTATTTT
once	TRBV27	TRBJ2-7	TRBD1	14	CASSTGGGTYEQYF	TGTGCCAGCAGTACAGGGGGAGGAACCTACGAGCAGTACTTC
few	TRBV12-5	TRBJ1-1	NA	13	CASGPDRNTEAFF	TGTGCTAGTGGCCCTGATAGAAACACTGAAGCTTTCTTT
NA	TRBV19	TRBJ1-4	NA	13	CATEGHQDEKLFF	TGTGCCACCGAGGGACATCAGGATGAAAAACTGTTTTTT
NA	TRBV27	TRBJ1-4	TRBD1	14	CASSDSGGGEKLFF	TGTGCCAGCAGTGATTCAGGGGGCGGAGAAAAACTGTTTTTT
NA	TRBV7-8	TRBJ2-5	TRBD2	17	CASSLISGGEGGETQYF	TGTGCCAGCAGCTTAATTAGCGGGGGGGAGGGAGGGGAGACCCAGTACTTC
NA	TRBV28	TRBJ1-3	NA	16	CASSFSKRGKGNTIYF	TGTGCCAGCAGTTTTTCAAAGAGGGGGAAAGGAAACACCATATATTTT
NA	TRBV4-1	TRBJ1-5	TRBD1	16	CASSQEGQGGNQPQHF	TGCGCCAGCAGCCAAGAAGGACAGGGGGGTAATCAGCCCCAGCATTTT
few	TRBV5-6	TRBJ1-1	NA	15	CASSWGDSKSTEAFF	TGTGCCAGCAGCTGGGGGGACTCTAAGAGCACTGAAGCTTTCTTT
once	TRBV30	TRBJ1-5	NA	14	CAWTYGGGNQPQHF	TGTGCCTGGACTTACGGCGGGGGCAATCAGCCCCAGCATTTT
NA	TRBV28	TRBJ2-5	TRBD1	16	CASSSGTTGVGETQYF	TGTGCCAGCAGCTCGGGAACCACAGGGGTGGGGGAGACCCAGTACTTC
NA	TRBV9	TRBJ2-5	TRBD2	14	CASSAAGGSETQYF	TGTGCCAGCAGCGCGGCGGGGGGCTCGGAGACCCAGTACTTC
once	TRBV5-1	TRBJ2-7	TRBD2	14	CASSRDGGGYEQYF	TGCGCCAGCAGCCGCGACGGCGGGGGCTACGAGCAGTACTTC
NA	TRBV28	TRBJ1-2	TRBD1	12	CATGQGAYGYTF	TGTGCCACCGGACAGGGGGCCTATGGCTACACCTTC
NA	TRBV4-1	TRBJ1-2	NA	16	CASSQGRTIPNYGYTF	TGCGCCAGCAGCCAAGGAAGGACAATCCCCAACTATGGCTACACCTTC
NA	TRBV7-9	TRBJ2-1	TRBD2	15	CASSPSGGTYNEQFF	TGTGCCAGCAGCCCGAGCGGGGGGACCTACAATGAGCAGTTCTTC
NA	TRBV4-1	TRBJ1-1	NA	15	CASSQEGAPVREAFF	TGCGCCAGCAGCCAAGAGGGAGCCCCAGTTCGTGAAGCTTTCTTT
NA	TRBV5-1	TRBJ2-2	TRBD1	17	CASSSGTGAEGTGELFF	TGCGCCAGCAGCTCGGGGACAGGGGCCGAAGGCACCGGGGAGCTGTTTTTT
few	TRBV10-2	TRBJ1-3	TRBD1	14	CASSEGDSRNTIYF	TGCGCCAGCAGTGAGGGGGACAGTAGAAACACCATATATTTT
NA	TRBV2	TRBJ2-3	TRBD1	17	CASSPHRGPGTTDTQYF	TGTGCCAGCAGTCCCCACAGGGGTCCCGGCACAACAGATACGCAGTATTTT
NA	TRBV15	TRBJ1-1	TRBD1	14	CATSHSGQSREAFF	TGTGCCACCAGCCACTCGGGACAGAGCCGTGAAGCTTTCTTT
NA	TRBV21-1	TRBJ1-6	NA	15	CASSKVQQDNSPLHF	TGTGCCAGCAGCAAAGTCCAACAGGATAATTCACCCCTCCACTTT
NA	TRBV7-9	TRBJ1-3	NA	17	CASSLYRRLSSGNTIYF	TGTGCCAGCAGCTTATACCGTAGACTCTCCTCTGGAAACACCATATATTTT
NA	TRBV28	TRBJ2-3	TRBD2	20	CASSPMWGGEGRESTDTQYF	TGTGCCAGCAGCCCAATGTGGGGGGGGGAGGGGAGGGAGAGCACAGATACGCAGTATTTT
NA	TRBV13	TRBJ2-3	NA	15	CASSLRLAGADTQYF	TGTGCCAGCAGCTTAAGGCTTGCAGGCGCAGATACGCAGTATTTT
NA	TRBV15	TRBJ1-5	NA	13	CATSRDPDQPQHF	TGTGCCACCAGCAGAGATCCTGATCAGCCCCAGCATTTT
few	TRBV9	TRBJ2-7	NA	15	CASSVRGGSSYEQYF	TGTGCCAGCAGCGTAAGGGGGGGGAGCTCCTACGAGCAGTACTTC
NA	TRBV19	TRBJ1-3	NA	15	CASLPGSFSGNTIYF	TGTGCCAGCCTCCCCGGGTCCTTCTCTGGAAACACCATATATTTT
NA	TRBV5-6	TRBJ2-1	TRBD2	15	CASSLNGGAANEQFF	TGTGCCAGCAGCTTAAACGGGGGGGCCGCCAATGAGCAGTTCTTC
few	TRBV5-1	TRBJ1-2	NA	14	CASSQEQGSYGYTF	TGCGCCAGCAGCCAGGAACAGGGATCCTATGGCTACACCTTC
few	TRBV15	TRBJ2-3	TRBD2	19	CATSREASSGGALTDTQYF	TGTGCCACCAGCAGAGAGGCCTCTAGCGGGGGGGCCTTAACAGATACGCAGTATTTT
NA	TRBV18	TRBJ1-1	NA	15	CASSPYTGRGTEAFF	TGTGCCAGCTCACCTTACACTGGCAGGGGTACTGAAGCTTTCTTT
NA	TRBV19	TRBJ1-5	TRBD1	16	CASSAHPGTVNQPQHF	TGTGCCAGTTCGGCCCACCCGGGGACAGTTAATCAGCCCCAGCATTTT
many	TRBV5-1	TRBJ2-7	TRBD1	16	CASSLEPGQGWGEQYF	TGCGCCAGCAGCTTGGAGCCGGGACAGGGTTGGGGCGAGCAGTACTTC
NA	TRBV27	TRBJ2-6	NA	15	CASSPGATGANVLTF	TGTGCCAGCAGCCCAGGGGCCACTGGGGCCAACGTCCTGACTTTC
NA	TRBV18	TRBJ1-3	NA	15	CASSLSDSSGNTIYF	TGTGCCAGCTCACTTTCTGACAGCTCTGGAAACACCATATATTTT
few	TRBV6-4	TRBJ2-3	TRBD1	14	CASSGTGGTDTQYF	TGTGCCAGCAGTGGGACAGGGGGCACAGATACGCAGTATTTT
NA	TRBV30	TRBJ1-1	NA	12	CAHKAGVTEAFF	TGTGCCCACAAAGCGGGGGTGACTGAAGCTTTCTTT
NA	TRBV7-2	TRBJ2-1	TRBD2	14	CASTNGPEGGEQFF	TGTGCCAGCACCAATGGCCCAGAGGGAGGGGAGCAGTTCTTC
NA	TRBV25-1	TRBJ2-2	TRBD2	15	CASRSRIAGSGELFF	TGTGCCAGTCGATCCCGGATAGCGGGCTCCGGGGAGCTGTTTTTT
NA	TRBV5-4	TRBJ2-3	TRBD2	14	CASSLTSGTDTQYF	TGTGCCAGCAGCTTGACTAGCGGGACAGATACGCAGTATTTT
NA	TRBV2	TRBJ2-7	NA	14	CASRGEGRSHEQYF	TGTGCCAGCAGAGGTGAGGGCAGAAGCCACGAGCAGTACTTC
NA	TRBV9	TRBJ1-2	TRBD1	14	CASSTQGQGNGYTF	TGTGCCAGCAGCACCCAGGGACAGGGTAATGGCTACACCTTC
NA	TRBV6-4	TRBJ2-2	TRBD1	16	CASSARLDRGAGELFF	TGTGCCAGCAGTGCGCGGTTGGACAGGGGGGCCGGGGAGCTGTTTTTT
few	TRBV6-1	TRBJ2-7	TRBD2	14	CASSLAGVAYEQYF	TGTGCCAGCAGTTTAGCGGGGGTCGCCTACGAGCAGTACTTC